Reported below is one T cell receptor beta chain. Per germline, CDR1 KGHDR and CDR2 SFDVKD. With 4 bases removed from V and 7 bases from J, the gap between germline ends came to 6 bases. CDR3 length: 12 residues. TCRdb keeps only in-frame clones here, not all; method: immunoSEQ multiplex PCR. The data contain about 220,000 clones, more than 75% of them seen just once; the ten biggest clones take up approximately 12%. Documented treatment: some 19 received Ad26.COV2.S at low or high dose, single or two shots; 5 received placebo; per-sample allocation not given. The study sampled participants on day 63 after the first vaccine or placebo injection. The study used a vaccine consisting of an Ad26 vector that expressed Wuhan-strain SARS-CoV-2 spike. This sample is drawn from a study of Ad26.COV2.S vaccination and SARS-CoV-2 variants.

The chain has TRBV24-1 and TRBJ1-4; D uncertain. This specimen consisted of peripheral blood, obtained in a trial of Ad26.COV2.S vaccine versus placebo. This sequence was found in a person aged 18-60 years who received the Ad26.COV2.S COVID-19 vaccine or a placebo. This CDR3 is CATSDPGEKLFF. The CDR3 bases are TGTGCCACCAGTGACCCGGGTGAAAAACTGTTTTTT.